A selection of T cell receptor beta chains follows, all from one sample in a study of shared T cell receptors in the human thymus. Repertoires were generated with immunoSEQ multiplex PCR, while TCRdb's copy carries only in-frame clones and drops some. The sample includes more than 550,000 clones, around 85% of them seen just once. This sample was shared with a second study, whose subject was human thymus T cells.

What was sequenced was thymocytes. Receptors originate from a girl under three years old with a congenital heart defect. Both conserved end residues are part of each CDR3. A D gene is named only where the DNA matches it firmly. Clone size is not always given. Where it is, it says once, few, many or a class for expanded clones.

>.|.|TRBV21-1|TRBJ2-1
TGTGCCAGCAGCAAATCGATGAGGGGACAGGGGAATATTAATGAGCAGTTCTTC
CASSKSMRGQGNINEQFF
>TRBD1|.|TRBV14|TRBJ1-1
TGTGCCAGCAGCCAAGATCTAGGTTCAGGGGGGTCCTTGAACACTGAAGCTTTCTTT
CASSQDLGSGGSLNTEAFF
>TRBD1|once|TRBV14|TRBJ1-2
TGTGCCAGCAGCCAGTGGGACAGGGTCGAAGATGGCTACACCTTC
CASSQWDRVEDGYTF
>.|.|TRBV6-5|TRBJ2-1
TGTGCCAGCAGTTACTCACAGGGCCCTACCTACAATGAGCAGTTCTTC
CASSYSQGPTYNEQFF
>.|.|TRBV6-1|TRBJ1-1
TGTGCCAGCAGACAACTTGGGGACGGGAGCACTGAAGCTTTCTTT
CASRQLGDGSTEAFF
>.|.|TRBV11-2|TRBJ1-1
TGTGCCAGCAGCTTCGTGAATCGAGTGACTGAAGCTTTCTTT
CASSFVNRVTEAFF
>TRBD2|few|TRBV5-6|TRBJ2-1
TGTGCCAGCAGCTTGGCCCTAGGTTCTAGCGGCTCCTACAATGAGCAGTTCTTC
CASSLALGSSGSYNEQFF
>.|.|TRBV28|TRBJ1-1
TGTGCCAGCAGTAAGAGCCTGCGGAGCACTGAAGCTTTCTTT
CASSKSLRSTEAFF
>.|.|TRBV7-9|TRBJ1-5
TGTGCCAGCAGCTTCGCCAGGGTCGTAGTAAGCAATCAGCCCCAGCATTTT
CASSFARVVVSNQPQHF
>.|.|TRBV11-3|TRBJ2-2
TGTGCCAGCAGCTTAGATCCCGACAGGAATAACACCGGGGAGCTGTTTTTT
CASSLDPDRNNTGELFF
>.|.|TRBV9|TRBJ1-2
TGTGCCAGCAGCGGGGCGTTGTCCTATGGCTACACCTTC
CASSGALSYGYTF
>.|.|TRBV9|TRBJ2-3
TGTGCCAGCAGCGTTCCCGTCGACAGTCCCACAGATACGCAGTATTTT
CASSVPVDSPTDTQYF
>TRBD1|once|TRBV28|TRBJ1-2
TGTGCCAGCAGGCTTAATCAGGGGGCGCGGGGGTATGGCTACACCTTC
CASRLNQGARGYGYTF
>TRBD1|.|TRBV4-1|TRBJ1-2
TGCGCCAGCAGCCACCGGACAGGTCTTCGAAACTATGGCTACACCTTC
CASSHRTGLRNYGYTF
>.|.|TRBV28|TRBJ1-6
TGTGCCAGCAGTTTGGGCAGGGGCGCCTTACCCCTCCACTTT
CASSLGRGALPLHF
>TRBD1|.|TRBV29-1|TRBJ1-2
TGCAGCGACTCCCGCGGGACAGTGGGGGGTTATCGAGGCTACACCTTC
CSDSRGTVGGYRGYTF
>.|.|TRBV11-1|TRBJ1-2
TGTGCCAGCAGCTTCAGAAACTATGGCTACACCTTC
CASSFRNYGYTF